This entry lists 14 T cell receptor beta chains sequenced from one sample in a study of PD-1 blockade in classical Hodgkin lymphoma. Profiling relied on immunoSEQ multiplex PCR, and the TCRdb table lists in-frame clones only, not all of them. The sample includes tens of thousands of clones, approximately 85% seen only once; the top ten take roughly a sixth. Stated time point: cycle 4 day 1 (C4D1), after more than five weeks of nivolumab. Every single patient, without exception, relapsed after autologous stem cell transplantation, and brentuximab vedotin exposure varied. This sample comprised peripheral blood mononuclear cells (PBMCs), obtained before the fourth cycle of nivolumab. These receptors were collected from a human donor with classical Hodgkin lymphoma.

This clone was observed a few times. CDR3 in amino acids: CASSQDRSGRVNEQFF. CDR3 coding DNA: TGCGCCAGCAGCCAAGATCGAAGCGGGAGGGTTAATGAGCAGTTCTTC. V gene TRBV4-3 combines with J gene TRBJ2-1; 10 nucleotides agree with TRBD2. Germline CDR1 is LGHNA and CDR2 is YSLEER. V trimming: 0 bases; J trimming: 7 bases; junction bases outside the gene matches: 6. This CDR3 has 16 residues.

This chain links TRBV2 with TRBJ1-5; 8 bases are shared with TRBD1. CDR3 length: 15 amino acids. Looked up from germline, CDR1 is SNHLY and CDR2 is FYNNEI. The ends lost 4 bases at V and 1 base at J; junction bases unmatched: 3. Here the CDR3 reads CASSARTGSNQPQHF. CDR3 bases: TGTGCCAGCAGTGCCCGGACAGGGAGCAATCAGCCCCAGCATTTT.

In nucleotides, the CDR3 is TGCGCCAGCAGCCAAGACAGGTATGGGGGTCAGCCCCAGCATTTT. Amino acids: CASSQDRYGGQPQHF. The chain combines TRBV4-3 with TRBJ1-5; D is possibly TRBD1 (5 bases). The CDR3 totals 15 residues. Deletions cut 0 bases from V and 6 bases from J, with 12 bases between. Germline V lookup: CDR1 LGHNA, CDR2 YSLEER.

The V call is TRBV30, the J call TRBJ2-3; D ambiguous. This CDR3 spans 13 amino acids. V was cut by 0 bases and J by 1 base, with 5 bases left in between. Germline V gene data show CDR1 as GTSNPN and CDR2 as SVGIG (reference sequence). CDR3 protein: CAWSVLGTDTQYF. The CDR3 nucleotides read TGTGCCTGGAGTGTTCTGGGCACAGATACGCAGTATTTT.

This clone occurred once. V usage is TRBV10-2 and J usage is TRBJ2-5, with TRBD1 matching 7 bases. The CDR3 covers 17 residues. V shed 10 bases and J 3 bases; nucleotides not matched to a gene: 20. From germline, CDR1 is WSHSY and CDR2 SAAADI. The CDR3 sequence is CATEIGTGAIEEETQYF. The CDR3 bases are TGCGCCACCGAAATTGGAACAGGGGCCATCGAAGAAGAGACCCAGTACTTC.

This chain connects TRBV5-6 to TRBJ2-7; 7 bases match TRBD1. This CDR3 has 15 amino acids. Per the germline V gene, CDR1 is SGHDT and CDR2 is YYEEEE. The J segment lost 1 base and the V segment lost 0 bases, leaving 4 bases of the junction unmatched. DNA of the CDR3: TGTGCCAGCAGCTTGGGGTCAGGGGGATCCTACGAGCAGTACGTC. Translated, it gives CASSLGSGGSYEQYV.

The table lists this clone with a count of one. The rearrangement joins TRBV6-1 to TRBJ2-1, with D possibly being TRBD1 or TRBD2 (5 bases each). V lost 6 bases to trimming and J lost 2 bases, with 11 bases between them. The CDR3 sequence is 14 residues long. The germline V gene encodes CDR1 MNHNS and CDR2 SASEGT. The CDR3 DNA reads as TGTGCCAGCAGGAGGGACGGAACCTACAATGAGCAGTTCTTC. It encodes CASRRDGTYNEQFF.

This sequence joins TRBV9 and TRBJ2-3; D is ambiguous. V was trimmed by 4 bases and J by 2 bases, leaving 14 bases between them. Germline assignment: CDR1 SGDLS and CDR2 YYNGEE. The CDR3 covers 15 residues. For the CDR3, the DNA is TGTGCCAGCAGCCCCTCCCTTTCAGCCACAGATACGCAGTATTTT. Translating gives CASSPSLSATDTQYF.

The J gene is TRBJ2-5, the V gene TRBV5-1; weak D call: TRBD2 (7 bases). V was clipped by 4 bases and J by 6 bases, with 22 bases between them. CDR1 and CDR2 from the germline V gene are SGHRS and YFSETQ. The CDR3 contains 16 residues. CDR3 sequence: CASSLGEGGNWQTQYF. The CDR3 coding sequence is TGCGCCAGCAGCCTAGGCGAGGGGGGGAATTGGCAGACCCAGTACTTC.

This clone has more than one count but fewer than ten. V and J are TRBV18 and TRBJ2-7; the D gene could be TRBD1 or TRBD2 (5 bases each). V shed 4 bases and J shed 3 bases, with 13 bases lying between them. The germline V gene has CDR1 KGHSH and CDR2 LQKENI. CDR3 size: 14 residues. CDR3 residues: CASSHSGTYYEQYF. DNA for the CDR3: TGTGCCAGCTCACATTCCGGGACCTACTACGAGCAGTACTTC.

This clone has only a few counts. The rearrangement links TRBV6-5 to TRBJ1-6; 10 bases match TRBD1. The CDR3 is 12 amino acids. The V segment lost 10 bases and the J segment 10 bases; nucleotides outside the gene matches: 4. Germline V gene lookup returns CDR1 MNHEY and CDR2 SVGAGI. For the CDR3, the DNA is TGTGCCACAGGGACAGGGGACTCACCCCTCCACTTT. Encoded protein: CATGTGDSPLHF.

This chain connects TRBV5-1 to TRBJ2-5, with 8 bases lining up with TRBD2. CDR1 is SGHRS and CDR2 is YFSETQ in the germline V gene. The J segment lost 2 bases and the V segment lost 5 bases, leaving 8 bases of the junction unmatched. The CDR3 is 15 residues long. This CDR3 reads CASSLTSGAQETQYF. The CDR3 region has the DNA TGCGCCAGCAGTCTCACTAGCGGCGCGCAAGAGACCCAGTACTTC. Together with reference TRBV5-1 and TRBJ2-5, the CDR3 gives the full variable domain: KAGVTQTPRYLIKTRGQQVTLSCSPISGHRSVSWYQQTPGQGLQFLFEYFSETQRNKGNFPGRFSGRQFSNSRSEMNVSTLELGDSALYLCASSLTSGAQETQYFGPGTRLLVL.

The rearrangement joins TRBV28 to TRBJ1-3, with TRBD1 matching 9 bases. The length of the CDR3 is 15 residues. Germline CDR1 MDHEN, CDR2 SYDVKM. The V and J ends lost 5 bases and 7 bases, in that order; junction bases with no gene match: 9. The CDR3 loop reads CASSPGTGYFNTIYF. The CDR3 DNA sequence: TGTGCCAGCAGTCCAGGGACAGGGTATTTTAACACCATATATTTT.

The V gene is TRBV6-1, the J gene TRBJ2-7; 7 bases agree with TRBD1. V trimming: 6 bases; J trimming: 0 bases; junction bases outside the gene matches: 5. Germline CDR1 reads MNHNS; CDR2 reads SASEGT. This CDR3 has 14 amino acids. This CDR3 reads CASRGDRPSYEQYV. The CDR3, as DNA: TGTGCCAGCAGGGGGGACAGACCCTCCTACGAGCAGTACGTC.